A single sample gave rise to the 4 T cell receptor beta chains below, sequenced in a study of sequential checkpoint blockade in melanoma. Repertoires were generated with immunoSEQ multiplex PCR, while TCRdb's copy carries only in-frame clones and drops some. The data show around 21,000 clones, with about four fifths seen just once and 9.5% to 13% held by the top ten. Treatment denoted: randomized to nivolumab then ipilimumab (arm A) or the reverse (arm B). Source: CD8+ T cells sorted from blood (inferred from file names), taken from a patient given nivolumab and ipilimumab in sequence. Receptor source: a human donor with melanoma.

The chain carries TRBV15 and TRBJ2-4; maybe TRBD1 (5 bases). Per the germline V gene, CDR1 is LNHNV and CDR2 is YYDKDF (reference sequence). The germline V and J ends were trimmed by 4 bases and 2 bases, with 12 bases remaining between them. The CDR3 covers 15 residues. In DNA, the CDR3 is TGTGCCACCAGCAAGGGCAGGGTACCCAAAAACATTCAGTACTTC. Translation: CATSKGRVPKNIQYF.

J is TRBJ1-6 and V is TRBV28; D is undetermined. The V end was cut by 4 bases, the J end by 1 base, with 17 bases between. This CDR3 is built from 18 residues. CDR1 and CDR2 from the germline V gene are MDHEN and SYDVKM. The DNA of the CDR3 is TGTGCCAGCAGTTGGGGAGGACTTGGTAGTTCCTATAATTCACCCCTCCACTTT. Translation gives CASSWGGLGSSYNSPLHF. The full variable domain, its missing parts supplied by reference TRBV28 and TRBJ1-6, is DVKVTQSSRYLVKRTGEKVFLECVQDMDHENMFWYRQDPGLGLRLIYFSYDVKMKEKGDIPEGYSVSREKKERFSLILESASTNQTSMYLCASSWGGLGSSYNSPLHFGNGTRLTVT.

This clone was seen once. This CDR3 reads CASRKTLAEPTDTQYF. For the CDR3, the DNA is TGTGCCAGCAGGAAAACACTAGCGGAACCCACAGATACGCAGTATTTT. The chain links TRBV28 to TRBJ2-3; 8 positions match TRBD2. V was pared by 6 bases and J by 2 bases, with 10 bases of the junction left unmatched. The CDR3 length is 16 residues. CDR1 is MDHEN, CDR2 SYDVKM, per germline.

This chain links TRBV5-1 with TRBJ2-3, with D unclear. CDR1 and CDR2 from the germline V gene are SGHRS and YFSETQ. CDR3 size: 13 residues. The V end was cut by 2 bases, the J end by 0 bases, with 4 bases between. CDR3 protein: CASSFSSTDTQYF. The CDR3 bases are TGCGCCAGCAGCTTTTCTAGCACAGATACGCAGTATTTT.